The rows below give T cell receptor beta chains drawn from one sample of a study of Ad26.COV2.S vaccination and SARS-CoV-2 variants. TCRdb's table, derived via immunoSEQ multiplex PCR, lists solely in-frame clones and lacks some. The sample records around 400,000 clones, 75% to 95% being singletons. Sequencing was performed on peripheral blood, taken in a trial of Ad26.COV2.S vaccine versus placebo. The receptors shown here come from a person between 18 and 60 years old who received the Ad26.COV2.S COVID-19 vaccine or a placebo. Both conserved end residues are trimmed from each CDR3.

CDR3aa: ASSSSGRSYNEQF
j_gene: TRBJ2-1
v_gene: TRBV11-3

CDR3aa: ASSQESGYGYT
j_gene: TRBJ1-2
v_gene: TRBV3-1/TRBV3-2

CDR3aa: ASSSRTDNSPLH
j_gene: TRBJ1-6
v_gene: TRBV7-2

CDR3aa: ASASGQGKQY
j_gene: TRBJ2-7
v_gene: TRBV12-5

CDR3aa: ASSGRDSRSGEKLF
j_gene: TRBJ1-4
v_gene: TRBV5-1

CDR3aa: ASSLGGGANTEAF
j_gene: TRBJ1-1
v_gene: TRBV5-4

CDR3aa: ASSKVGGKNSPLH
j_gene: TRBJ1-6
v_gene: TRBV4-1

CDR3aa: ASSLDSYGYT
j_gene: TRBJ1-2
v_gene: TRBV7-9

CDR3aa: ASSSDSLRASGNTIY
j_gene: TRBJ1-3
v_gene: TRBV9

CDR3aa: ASSPRKTGNSNQPQH
j_gene: TRBJ1-5
v_gene: TRBV18

CDR3aa: AISETTGGYEQY
j_gene: TRBJ2-7
v_gene: TRBV10-3

CDR3aa: ASSDLTEASGANVLT
j_gene: TRBJ2-6
v_gene: TRBV9